This T cell receptor beta chain originates from a study of control samples from healthy donors and cancer patients. Measured with immunoSEQ multiplex PCR; TCRdb has only the in-frame clones, and not every one. The table records 150,000 to 190,000 clones, about 93% of them present only once. V lost 10 bases to trimming and J lost 2 bases, with 14 bases between them. There are 13 residues in the CDR3. Germline V gene lookup returns CDR1 LNHDA and CDR2 SQIVND (reference sequence). The clonotype was recovered from a man in his fifties in good health. The sample taken for sequencing was blood. The rearrangement links TRBV19 to TRBJ1-1; D remains unclear. CDR3 loop: CATLLRANTEAFF. In DNA form, the CDR3 reads TGTGCCACTCTCCTGAGAGCTAACACTGAAGCTTTCTTT.